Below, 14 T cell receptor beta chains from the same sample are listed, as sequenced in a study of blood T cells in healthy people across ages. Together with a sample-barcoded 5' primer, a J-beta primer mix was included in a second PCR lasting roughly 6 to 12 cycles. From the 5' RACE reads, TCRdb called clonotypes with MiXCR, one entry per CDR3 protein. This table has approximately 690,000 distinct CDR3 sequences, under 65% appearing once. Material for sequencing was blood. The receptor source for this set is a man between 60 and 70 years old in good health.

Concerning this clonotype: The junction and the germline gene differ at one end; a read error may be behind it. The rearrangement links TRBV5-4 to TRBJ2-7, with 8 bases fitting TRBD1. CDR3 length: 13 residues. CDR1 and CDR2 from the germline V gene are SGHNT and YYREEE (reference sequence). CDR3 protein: CAGSLDRAYEQYF. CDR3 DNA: TGTGCCGGCAGCTTGGACAGGGCCTACGAGCAGTACTTC.

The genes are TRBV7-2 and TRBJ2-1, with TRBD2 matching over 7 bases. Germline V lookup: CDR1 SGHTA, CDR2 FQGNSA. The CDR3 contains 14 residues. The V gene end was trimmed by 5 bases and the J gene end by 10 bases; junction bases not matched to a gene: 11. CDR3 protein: CASSPGTSVGEQFF. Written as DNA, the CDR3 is TGTGCCAGCAGCCCTGGTACTAGCGTAGGGGAGCAGTTCTTC.

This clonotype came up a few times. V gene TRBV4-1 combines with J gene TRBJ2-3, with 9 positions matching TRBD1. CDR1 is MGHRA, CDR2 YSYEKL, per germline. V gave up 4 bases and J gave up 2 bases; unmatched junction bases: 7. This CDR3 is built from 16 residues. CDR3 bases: TGCGCCAGCAGCCCCCTGGACAGGGGTCACACAGATACGCAGTATTTT. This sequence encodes CASSPLDRGHTDTQYF.

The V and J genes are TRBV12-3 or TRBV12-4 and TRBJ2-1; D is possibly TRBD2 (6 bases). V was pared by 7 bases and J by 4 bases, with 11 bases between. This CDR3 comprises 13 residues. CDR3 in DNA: TGTGCCAGCACCAACAGCGGGTACAATGAGCAGTTCTTC. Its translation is CASTNSGYNEQFF.

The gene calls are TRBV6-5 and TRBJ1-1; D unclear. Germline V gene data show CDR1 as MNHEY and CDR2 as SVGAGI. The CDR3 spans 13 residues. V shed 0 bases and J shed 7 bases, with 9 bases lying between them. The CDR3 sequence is CASSYSRQSEAFF. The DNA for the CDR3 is TGTGCCAGCAGTTACTCCCGGCAGAGTGAAGCTTTCTTT.

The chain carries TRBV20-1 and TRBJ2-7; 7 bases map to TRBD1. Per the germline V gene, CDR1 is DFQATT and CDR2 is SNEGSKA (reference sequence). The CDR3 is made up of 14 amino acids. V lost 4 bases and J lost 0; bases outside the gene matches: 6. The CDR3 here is CSAKDRDSSYEQYF. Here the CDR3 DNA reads TGCAGTGCTAAAGACAGGGACAGCTCCTACGAGCAGTACTTC.

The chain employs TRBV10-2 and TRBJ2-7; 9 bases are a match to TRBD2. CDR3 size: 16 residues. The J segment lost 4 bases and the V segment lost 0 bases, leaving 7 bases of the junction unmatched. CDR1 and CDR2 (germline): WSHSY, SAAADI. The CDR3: CASSESTGLAQYEQYF. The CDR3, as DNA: TGCGCCAGCAGTGAGTCTACAGGACTAGCGCAGTACGAGCAGTACTTC.

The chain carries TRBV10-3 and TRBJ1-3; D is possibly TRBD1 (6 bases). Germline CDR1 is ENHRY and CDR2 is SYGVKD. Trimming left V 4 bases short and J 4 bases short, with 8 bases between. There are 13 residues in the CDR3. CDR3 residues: CAISGTEGNTIYF. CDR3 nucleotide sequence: TGTGCCATCAGTGGGACAGAAGGAAACACCATATATTTT.

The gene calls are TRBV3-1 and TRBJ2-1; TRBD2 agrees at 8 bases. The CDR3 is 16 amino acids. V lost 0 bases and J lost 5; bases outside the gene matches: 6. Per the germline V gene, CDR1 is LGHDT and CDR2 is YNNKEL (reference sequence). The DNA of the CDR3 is TGTGCCAGCAGCCAAGACTCCAGCGGGGGTCACAATGAGCAGTTCTTC. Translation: CASSQDSSGGHNEQFF.

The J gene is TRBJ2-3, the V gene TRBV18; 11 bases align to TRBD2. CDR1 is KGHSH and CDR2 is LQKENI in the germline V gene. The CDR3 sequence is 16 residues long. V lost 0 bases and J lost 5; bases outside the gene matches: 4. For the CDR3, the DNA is TGTGCCAGCTCACCACCGGCTAGCGGGGGGCAAGATACGCAGTATTTT. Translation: CASSPPASGGQDTQYF. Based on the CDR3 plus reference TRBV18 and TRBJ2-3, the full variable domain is NAGVMQNPRHLVRRRGQEARLRCSPMKGHSHVYWYRQLPEEGLKFMVYLQKENIIDESGMPKERFSAEFPKEGPSILRIQQVVRGDSAAYFCASSPPASGGQDTQYFGPGTRLTVL.

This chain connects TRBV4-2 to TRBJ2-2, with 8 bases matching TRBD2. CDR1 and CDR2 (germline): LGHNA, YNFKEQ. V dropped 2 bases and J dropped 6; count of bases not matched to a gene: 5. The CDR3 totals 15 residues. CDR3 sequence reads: CASSQQGLGAGELFF. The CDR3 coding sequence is TGTGCCAGCAGCCAACAGGGACTAGGGGCCGGGGAGCTGTTTTTT.

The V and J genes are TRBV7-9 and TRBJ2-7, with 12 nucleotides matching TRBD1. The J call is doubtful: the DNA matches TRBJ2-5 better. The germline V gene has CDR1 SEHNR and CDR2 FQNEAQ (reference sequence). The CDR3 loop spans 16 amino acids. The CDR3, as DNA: TGTGCCAGCAGCTCCTCCCCGGGACAGGGGGCAGAGACCCAGTACTTC. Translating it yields CASSSSPGQGAETQYF.

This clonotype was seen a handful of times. The CDR3 DNA reads TGTGCCATCAGTGGGGAGCGGGCCCAACGGGAGCAGTTCTTC. Its translation is CAISGERAQREQFF. V is TRBV10-3 and J is TRBJ2-1; D is perhaps TRBD2 (6 bases). The V and J ends lost 4 bases and 10 bases respectively, with 17 bases between them. CDR1 is ENHRY, CDR2 SYGVKD, per germline. The CDR3 is 14 residues long.

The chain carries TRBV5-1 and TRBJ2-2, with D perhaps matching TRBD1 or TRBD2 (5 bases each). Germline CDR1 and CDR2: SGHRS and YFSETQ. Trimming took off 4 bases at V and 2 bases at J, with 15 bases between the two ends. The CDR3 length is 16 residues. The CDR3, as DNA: TGCGCCAGCAGCGTAACCGGGACGGCAAACACCGGGGAGCTGTTTTTT. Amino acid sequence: CASSVTGTANTGELFF.